This T cell receptor (beta chain) was documented in a study of blood T cell repertoires in COVID-19. Measured with immunoSEQ multiplex PCR; TCRdb has only the in-frame clones, and not every one. The data hold some 150,000 clones, with about 80% observed a single time. The CDR3 is 16 residues long. With 2 bases clipped from V and 7 bases from J, the junction kept 10 bases outside the gene matches. CDR1 and CDR2 (germline): SGHRS, YFSETQ. The TCR sequence derives from a woman between 45 and 65 years old who had recovered from COVID-19. The sequenced sample was PBMCs or T cells enriched from blood (not recorded which). The rearrangement joins TRBV5-1 to TRBJ2-1, with 9 bases that match TRBD2. The CDR3 loop is CASSFRVSGGPNEQFF. The CDR3 DNA reads as TGCGCCAGCAGCTTCCGGGTCAGCGGGGGGCCGAATGAGCAGTTCTTC.